These 22 T cell receptor beta chains were all obtained from the same sample, sequenced in a study of blood T cells in healthy people across ages (dated by TCRdb to the mid-2010s). The library was made by 5' RACE. The sample was run on an Illumina HiSeq 2500. A second roughly 7 to 12 cycle PCR used a sample-barcoded 5' primer and a J-beta primer mix. The public reads were reanalyzed by TCRdb: fastp trimming at Q25, MiXCR alignment, in-frame beta chains only. Duplicate CDR3 protein sequences are folded into a single record with the most common DNA and genes. This sample comprises about 1,000,000 distinct CDR3 sequences, more than 35% of them detected only once. Of the sample, about 20% is held by the ten largest clones. The sequenced sample was blood. These receptor sequences come from a woman aged 55 to 70 in good health.

In its sample, this clonotype was seen a few times. This chain joins TRBV15 and TRBJ2-1, with D hard to call. V was pared by 0 bases and J by 10 bases, with 13 bases between. CDR1 LNHNV and CDR2 YYDKDF come from the germline V gene (reference sequence). The CDR3 length is 14 residues. This CDR3 is CATSRDPAKAEQFF. Here the CDR3 DNA reads TGTGCCACCAGCAGAGATCCCGCCAAGGCGGAGCAGTTCTTC.

A remark on this clonotype: A much more abundant neighbour one base away suggests this may be a read error. The V call is TRBV29-1, the J call TRBJ2-3, with D perhaps TRBD2 (5 bases). Deletions cut 0 bases from V and 5 bases from J, with 12 bases between. Germline-derived CDR1 and CDR2 are SQVTM and ANQGSEA. The CDR3 is made up of 14 amino acids. CDR3 loop: CSVEEGYGIDTQYF. The CDR3 nucleotides are TGCAGCGTTGAAGAGGGGTACGGGATAGATACGCAGTATTTT.

The chain has TRBV2 and TRBJ2-3; no clear D. CDR3 size: 15 residues. V lost 6 bases, J lost 3 bases, and 16 bases lay in between. In germline, CDR1 is SNHLY, CDR2 FYNNEI. The CDR3 nucleotides are TGTGCCAGCAGGGCTGAAAACACCGGGACAGATACGCAGTATTTT. Protein product: CASRAENTGTDTQYF.

The chain recombines TRBV20-1 with TRBJ2-7; 11 bases line up with TRBD2. Trimming took 4 bases from V and 2 from J; bases not matched to a gene: 7. The CDR3 covers 15 residues. Germline V gives CDR1 DFQATT, CDR2 SNEGSKA (reference sequence). The CDR3 region is CSATPSGRTTYEQYF. CDR3 sequence (DNA): TGCAGTGCTACCCCTAGCGGGAGGACGACCTACGAGCAGTACTTC.

This chain connects TRBV25-1 to TRBJ2-7, with TRBD1 matching 7 bases. The junction had 12 bases not matched to a gene; V was cut back by 6 bases and J by 4 bases. Germline CDR1 is MGHDK and CDR2 is SYGVNS. This CDR3 region has 15 residues. The CDR3 bases are TGTGCCAGCAGAAGACAGGGCGCTTCTTCTTACGAGCAGTACTTC. This encodes CASRRQGASSYEQYF.

This clonotype was counted between two and nine times. V gene TRBV7-9 combines with J gene TRBJ2-1; 9 bases agree with TRBD1. The CDR3 contains 15 residues. V shed 7 bases, J shed 7 bases, and the junction held 11 bases outside the gene matches. Germline V lookup: CDR1 SEHNR, CDR2 FQNEAQ (reference sequence). The CDR3 loop is CASTPPGQGRNEQFF. In nucleotides, the CDR3 is TGTGCCAGCACTCCACCGGGACAGGGTAGAAATGAGCAGTTCTTC.

With regard to this clonotype: The junction does not match germline at one end; this may be a read error. This chain joins TRBV6-5 and TRBJ2-6, with D tentatively TRBD1 (5 bases). This CDR3 comprises 16 residues. The V gene's germline CDR1 is MNHEY and CDR2 SVGAGI. This CDR3 is CASSYSIVSGANVPTF. DNA of the CDR3: TGTGCCAGCAGTTACTCGATAGTCTCTGGGGCCAACGTCCCGACTTTC.

The gene calls are TRBV4-2 and TRBJ2-1; TRBD1 agrees at 9 bases. The J call may not be correct, given that the DNA end is closer to TRBJ2-7. Germline V gene data show CDR1 as LGHNA and CDR2 as YNFKEQ. This CDR3 has 16 amino acids. The CDR3 loop reads CASSQEGTGRYNEQYF. The CDR3 region has the DNA TGTGCCAGCAGCCAAGAGGGGACAGGGCGCTACAATGAGCAGTACTTC.

CDR3 amino acids: CASSKAKRRTGEGSPLHF. The CDR3 region has the DNA TGTGCCAGCAGCAAAGCAAAAAGGAGGACAGGCGAGGGGTCACCCCTCCACTTT. The V call is TRBV21-1, the J call TRBJ1-6; TRBD1 is taken as the D call from the table, unchecked against the DNA. TRBV21-1 is designated a pseudogene. CDR3 size: 18 residues.

The chain has TRBV28 and TRBJ1-2, with 7 bases that match TRBD1. Losses at the gene ends were 5 bases for V and 4 bases for J; bases not matched to a gene: 13. Germline values: CDR1 MDHEN, CDR2 SYDVKM. There are 16 residues in the CDR3. This CDR3 is CASSIRGTEKTYGYTF. CDR3 in DNA: TGTGCCAGCAGTATTAGAGGGACAGAAAAAACCTATGGCTACACCTTC.

The chain recombines TRBV2 with TRBJ2-2; D perhaps matches TRBD1 (5 bases). Trimming pared 3 bases from V and 7 bases from J, leaving 9 bases between. This CDR3 region has 13 residues. Germline loops: CDR1 SNHLY, CDR2 FYNNEI. CDR3 residues: CASSDGDSGELFF. In DNA form, the CDR3 reads TGTGCCAGCAGTGATGGCGACAGCGGGGAGCTGTTTTTT.

The CDR3 DNA reads TGTGCCAGCAGCACCACAACTAATGAAAAACTGTTTTTT. The encoded protein is CASSTTTNEKLFF. The chain carries TRBV7-9 and TRBJ1-4; no clear D. Trimming removed 5 bases at V and 0 bases at J, with 4 bases between. Germline V gives CDR1 SEHNR, CDR2 FQNEAQ (reference sequence). There are 13 residues in the CDR3.

This chain joins TRBV20-1 and TRBJ1-5, with D uncertain. The CDR3 covers 18 residues. Germline CDR1 DFQATT, CDR2 SNEGSKA (reference sequence). Deletions cut 0 bases from V and 0 bases from J, with 18 bases between. Written as DNA, the CDR3 is TGCAGTGCTAGAGATAGTTCGGGCAGACGCATTAGCAATCAGCCCCAGCATTTT. This translates into CSARDSSGRRISNQPQHF.

The J gene is TRBJ2-7, the V gene TRBV28, with D perhaps matching TRBD2 (7 bases). Germline loops: CDR1 MDHEN, CDR2 SYDVKM. V dropped 7 bases and J dropped 5 bases, with 18 bases sitting between them. The CDR3 is made up of 14 amino acids. CDR3 sequence (DNA): TGTGCCAGCACCCTACAGGGAGGGGGGAACGAGCAGTACTTC. Protein product: CASTLQGGGNEQYF.

The chain carries TRBV2 and TRBJ2-7, with D unclear. V lost 2 bases to trimming and J lost 12 bases, with 14 bases between them. The CDR3 is made up of 12 amino acids. Germline loops: CDR1 SNHLY, CDR2 FYNNEI. The CDR3 bases are TGTGCCAGCAGTGAATCCACCCCTTCCCCGTACTTC. Translated, it gives CASSESTPSPYF.

With regard to this clonotype: The junction and the germline gene differ at one end; a read error may be behind it. The J gene is TRBJ2-7, the V gene TRBV29-1; no reliable D call. The CDR3 is made up of 11 amino acids. The germline gives CDR1 SQVTM, CDR2 ANQGSEA. CDR3 DNA sequence: TGCAGCGGTGGTAGCTCCTACGGGCAGTACTTC. Residues: CSGGSSYGQYF.

The chain carries TRBV2 and TRBJ2-1; TRBD2 matches at 8 bases. This CDR3 region has 14 residues. With V trimmed by 7 bases and J by 4 bases, 6 bases remained unmatched. The V gene's germline CDR1 is SNHLY and CDR2 FYNNEI. CDR3 region: CASTGSGSYNEQFF. CDR3 DNA: TGTGCCAGCACGGGGAGCGGGAGTTACAATGAGCAGTTCTTC. Together with reference TRBV2 and TRBJ2-1, the CDR3 gives the full variable domain: EPEVTQTPSHQVTQMGQEVILRCVPISNHLYFYWYRQILGQKVEFLVSFYNNEISEKSEIFDDQFSVERPDGSNFTLKIRSTKLEDSAMYFCASTGSGSYNEQFFGPGTRLTVL.

The chain has TRBV6-5 and TRBJ2-2; D remains ambiguous. Germline V gene lookup returns CDR1 MNHEY and CDR2 SVGAGI. V was clipped by 2 bases and J by 7 bases, with 14 bases between them. The CDR3 sequence is 15 residues long. The CDR3 loop is CASSYGDPNGGELFF. The DNA of the CDR3 is TGTGCCAGCAGTTACGGGGATCCTAACGGCGGGGAGCTGTTTTTT.

The chain employs TRBV7-9 and TRBJ1-5; D perhaps matches TRBD1 (6 bases). CDR1 is SEHNR, CDR2 FQNEAQ, per germline (reference sequence). This CDR3 region has 15 residues. Trimming removed 2 bases from V and 3 bases from J, with 11 bases in between. The CDR3 coding sequence is TGTGCCAGCAGCTTACAGGGGAGGTACAATCAGCCCCAGCATTTT. This translates into CASSLQGRYNQPQHF.

This clonotype appeared a few times. The V and J genes are TRBV5-1 and TRBJ2-5, with 7 bases lining up with TRBD2. The J call may be in error: the DNA end matches TRBJ2-7 better. CDR3 size: 17 residues. From germline, CDR1 is SGHRS and CDR2 YFSETQ. The CDR3 loop is CASSLRSMGLTNYEQYF. The CDR3, as DNA: TGCGCCAGCAGCTTGAGGTCCATGGGACTAACCAATTACGAGCAGTACTTC.

This clonotype came up a few times. This rearrangement joins TRBV7-9 to TRBJ2-1; 8 bases match TRBD1. Germline assignment: CDR1 SEHNR and CDR2 FQNEAQ (reference sequence). The CDR3 has 15 amino acids. V lost 1 base and J lost 5; bases outside the gene matches: 4. The CDR3 here is CASSLGQGRNNEQFF. The CDR3 DNA is TGTGCCAGCAGCTTAGGACAGGGGAGGAACAATGAGCAGTTCTTC. The variable domain in full, with the rest retrieved from reference TRBV7-9 and TRBJ2-1, is DTGVSQNPRHKITKRGQNVTFRCDPISEHNRLYWYRQTLGQGPEFLTYFQNEAQLEKSRLLSDRFSAERPKGSFSTLEIQRTEQGDSAMYLCASSLGQGRNNEQFFGPGTRLTVL.

This rearrangement joins TRBV20-1 to TRBJ2-1, with D perhaps TRBD2 (7 bases). Trimming took 0 bases from V and 7 from J, leaving 13 bases between them. The CDR3 length is 14 residues. Germline-derived CDR1 and CDR2 are DFQATT and SNEGSKA (reference sequence). The CDR3 nucleotides read TGCAGTGCTAGAGATGGAGCGGGACATAATGAGCAGTTCTTC. It codes for CSARDGAGHNEQFF.